A selection of T cell receptor beta chains follows, all from one sample in a study of T cell changes during pregnancy in multiple sclerosis. The method was immunoSEQ multiplex PCR; TCRdb's version includes in-frame clones alone and lacks a portion of them. This sample has around 130,000 clones, with roughly 92% found just once. Sequences were derived from peripheral blood, sampled before pregnancy. These receptors were collected from a female donor with multiple sclerosis, enrolled in a pregnancy study. Each CDR3 is given with its conserved first and last residue. A D gene is named only where the DNA matches it firmly. Only some rows state a clone size, as once, few, many or a class for expanded clones.

V: TRBV6-6
D: -
size: -
J: TRBJ2-7
DNA: TGTGCCAGCAGTTCCCGACAGGGAGGATACGAGCAGTACTTC
CDR3: CASSSRQGGYEQYF

V: TRBV6-6
D: TRBD1
size: -
J: TRBJ1-2
DNA: TGTGCCAGCAAGGGGACAGAATATGGCTACACCTTC
CDR3: CASKGTEYGYTF

V: TRBV28
D: TRBD1
size: -
J: TRBJ1-4
DNA: TGTGCCAGCAGTACGGGACAGCGAACTAATGAAAAACTGTTTTTT
CDR3: CASSTGQRTNEKLFF

V: TRBV28
D: -
size: once
J: TRBJ2-5
DNA: TGTGCCAGCAGTTTTAGAGAGACCCAGTACTTC
CDR3: CASSFRETQYF

V: TRBV7-2
D: -
size: -
J: TRBJ2-1
DNA: TGTGCCAGCAGCCTAGGGGGGGGGTACAATGAGCAGTTCTTC
CDR3: CASSLGGGYNEQFF

V: TRBV7-9
D: -
size: -
J: TRBJ1-2
DNA: TGTGCCAGCAGCGCGGGGGGTTATGGCTACACCTTC
CDR3: CASSAGGYGYTF

V: TRBV11-2
D: TRBD2
size: -
J: TRBJ2-5
DNA: TGTGCCAGCAGCTTATCAAGCGGGGGGCAAGAGACCCAGTACTTC
CDR3: CASSLSSGGQETQYF

V: TRBV5-4
D: TRBD1
size: -
J: TRBJ2-2
DNA: TGTGCCGTGGCCCGACAGGGGCCCAGAGGCGGGGAGCTGTTTTTT
CDR3: CAVARQGPRGGELFF

V: TRBV7-3
D: TRBD2
size: -
J: TRBJ2-3
DNA: TGTGCCAGCAGCTGGACGGGGGGACTCACAGATACGCAGTATTTT
CDR3: CASSWTGGLTDTQYF

V: TRBV9
D: TRBD1
size: -
J: TRBJ1-2
DNA: TGTGCCAGCAGACAGGGGTACTATGGCTACACCTTC
CDR3: CASRQGYYGYTF

V: TRBV6-5
D: -
size: once
J: TRBJ1-1
DNA: TGTGCCAGCAGACGACTTCAGGGGACCACTGAAGCTTTCTTT
CDR3: CASRRLQGTTEAFF

V: TRBV29-1
D: -
size: -
J: TRBJ2-5
DNA: TGCAGCGCCTCCTATGAGACCCAGTACTTC
CDR3: CSASYETQYF

V: TRBV9
D: TRBD2
size: -
J: TRBJ2-5
DNA: TGTGCCAGCAGCGTAGGGGGACTAGAGTGGGAGACCCAGTACTTC
CDR3: CASSVGGLEWETQYF

V: TRBV5-5
D: -
size: -
J: TRBJ2-7
DNA: TGTGCCAGCAGCCTGCAGGATCACGAGCAGTACTTC
CDR3: CASSLQDHEQYF

V: TRBV5-5
D: -
size: -
J: TRBJ2-3
DNA: TGTGCCAGCAGCTTGACAGTATTCACAGATACGCAGTATTTT
CDR3: CASSLTVFTDTQYF

V: TRBV30
D: -
size: -
J: TRBJ1-3
DNA: TGTGCCTGGAGAAGGTTGCGGACTGCCGGAAACACCATATATTTT
CDR3: CAWRRLRTAGNTIYF

V: TRBV6-1
D: -
size: -
J: TRBJ2-2
DNA: TGTGCCAGCCGCATGGGGGCCACCGGGGAGCTGTTTTTT
CDR3: CASRMGATGELFF

V: TRBV28
D: TRBD1
size: -
J: TRBJ1-5
DNA: TGTGCCAGCAGTTTCCAGGGGGCGGGACAGCCCCAGCATTTT
CDR3: CASSFQGAGQPQHF

V: TRBV9
D: -
size: -
J: TRBJ1-2
DNA: TGTGCCAGCAGCGTAGATCCGGGGTTTAACTATGGCTACACCTTC
CDR3: CASSVDPGFNYGYTF

V: TRBV6-1
D: -
size: -
J: TRBJ1-5
DNA: TGTGCCAGCAGTGAACACTTTAGCAATCAGCCCCAGCATTTT
CDR3: CASSEHFSNQPQHF

V: TRBV7-9
D: -
size: -
J: TRBJ2-1
DNA: TGTGCCAGCAGCTCTCCGAGGGGGTACAATGAGCAGTTCTTC
CDR3: CASSSPRGYNEQFF

V: TRBV28
D: -
size: -
J: TRBJ1-3
DNA: TGTGCCAGCAGTTTTGGGGGACTAAACACCATATATTTT
CDR3: CASSFGGLNTIYF

V: TRBV18
D: -
size: -
J: TRBJ1-5
DNA: TGTGCCAGCTCACCAACAGGGTATGAGGGTCAGCCCCAGCATTTT
CDR3: CASSPTGYEGQPQHF

V: TRBV6-5
D: -
size: -
J: TRBJ2-3
DNA: TGTGCCAGCAGTTACTCGGGGCAGTCCCCAGATACGCAGTATTTT
CDR3: CASSYSGQSPDTQYF

V: TRBV6-1
D: TRBD1
size: -
J: TRBJ2-7
DNA: TGTGCCAGCCGTTCCGGGACAGGGACCTACGAGCAGTACTTC
CDR3: CASRSGTGTYEQYF

V: TRBV7-6
D: -
size: -
J: TRBJ2-2
DNA: TGTGCCAGCAGCTTTGGCTCGAACACCGGGGAGCTGTTTTTT
CDR3: CASSFGSNTGELFF

V: TRBV5-1
D: TRBD1
size: -
J: TRBJ2-1
DNA: TGCGCCAGCAGCTTGGGACAGGGATCCTACAATGAGCAGTTCTTC
CDR3: CASSLGQGSYNEQFF

V: TRBV7-3
D: -
size: once
J: TRBJ1-1
DNA: TGTGCCAGCAGCTTAGGACAGTCGAACACTGAAGCTTTCTTT
CDR3: CASSLGQSNTEAFF

V: TRBV5-1
D: -
size: -
J: TRBJ2-7
DNA: TGCGCCAGCAGCTCAACACAGGGTTACGAGCAGTACTTC
CDR3: CASSSTQGYEQYF

V: TRBV19
D: TRBD1
size: -
J: TRBJ1-1
DNA: TGTGCCAGTAGTCCTGGGACAGGGGTTTGGAACACTGAAGCTTTCTTT
CDR3: CASSPGTGVWNTEAFF

V: TRBV30
D: -
size: -
J: TRBJ2-5
DNA: TGTGCCTGGAGTACAAAGATGGAGACCCAGTACTTC
CDR3: CAWSTKMETQYF

V: TRBV11-2
D: TRBD2
size: once
J: TRBJ2-7
DNA: TGTGCCAGCACCGGACTAGCGGGAAACCACGAGCAGTACTTC
CDR3: CASTGLAGNHEQYF

V: TRBV7-7
D: -
size: -
J: TRBJ1-1
DNA: TGTGCCAGCAGACACAGTCAAAGCACTGAAGCTTTCTTT
CDR3: CASRHSQSTEAFF

V: TRBV28
D: TRBD1
size: -
J: TRBJ1-1
DNA: TGTGCCAGCGCCGGGACAGGGGTCATGAACACTGAAGCTTTCTTT
CDR3: CASAGTGVMNTEAFF